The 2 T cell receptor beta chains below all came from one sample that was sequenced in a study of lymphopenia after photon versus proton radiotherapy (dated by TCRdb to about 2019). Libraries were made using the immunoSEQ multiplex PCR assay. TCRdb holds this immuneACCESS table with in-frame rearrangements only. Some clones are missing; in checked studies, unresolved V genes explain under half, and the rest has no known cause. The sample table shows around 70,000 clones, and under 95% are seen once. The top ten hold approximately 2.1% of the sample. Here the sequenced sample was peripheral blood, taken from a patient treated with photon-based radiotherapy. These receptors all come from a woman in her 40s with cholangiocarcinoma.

CDR3 sequence reads: CAWSHTQSFNWGQYF. For the CDR3, the DNA is TGTGCCTGGAGTCACACACAATCCTTTAATTGGGGGCAGTATTTT. The chain is built from TRBV30 and TRBJ2-3; D uncertain. The length of the CDR3 is 15 residues. The germline V gene encodes CDR1 GTSNPN and CDR2 SVGIG (reference sequence). V lost 2 bases and J 11 bases, leaving 23 bases between the germline ends.

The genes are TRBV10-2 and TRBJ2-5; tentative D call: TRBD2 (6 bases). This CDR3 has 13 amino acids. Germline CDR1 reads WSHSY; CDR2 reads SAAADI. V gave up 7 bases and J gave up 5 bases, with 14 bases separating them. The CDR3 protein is CASNPDGGETQYF. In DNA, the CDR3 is TGCGCCAGCAATCCTGATGGAGGGGAGACCCAGTACTTC.